This T cell receptor beta chain was identified in a study of patients and donors after allogeneic stem cell transplantation. This clonotype was recorded a few times. TCRdb ran MiXCR on the RT-PCR reads and lists one entry per CDR3 protein. The sample comprises about 400,000 distinct CDR3 sequences, around 16% of which are singletons, and 7% to 7.5% rests with the top ten. Material: blood, either unsorted or a sorted T cell fraction (not recorded which). This TCR was sampled from a human donor who was either an allogeneic HSCT recipient or a stem cell or donor lymphocyte infusion donor (not recorded which). It is not recorded whose cells these are; they may come from a transplant donor.

The CDR3 bases are TGTGCCAGCAGCAAGAGACAGGTTGCTGAAGCTTTCTTT. As protein: CASSKRQVAEAFF. V and J are TRBV12-3 or TRBV12-4 and TRBJ1-1; maybe TRBD1 (6 bases). The CDR3 sequence is 13 residues long. V was trimmed by 6 bases and J by 6 bases, leaving 14 bases between them.